The 13 T cell receptor beta chains in this list originate from one sample, sequenced in a study of cytomegalovirus exposure and HLA in healthy donors. PCR primers comprised 60 Vbeta and 13 Jbeta primers. Generated by immunoSEQ multiplex PCR, the TCRdb table keeps only in-frame clones and is missing some. This sample has 250,000 or so clones, with about 85% found just once. The specimen was PBMCs. These receptors originate from a human donor in good health.

This clone was seen a handful of times. Germline and junction disagree at one end, which may indicate a read error. This chain joins TRBV6-1 and TRBJ1-2, with D possibly TRBD1 on 5 matching bases. There are 13 residues in the CDR3. The germline V gene has CDR1 MNHNS and CDR2 SASEGT. CDR3 residues: CASNDAGLSHAVF. CDR3 nucleotide sequence: TGTGCCAGCAACGACGCAGGGCTCTCTCATGCCGTCTTC.

The J gene is TRBJ1-2, the V gene TRBV6-5; D is unresolved. Trimming shortened V by 2 bases and J by 2 bases, and 6 bases separated the two germline ends. The V gene's germline CDR1 is MNHEY and CDR2 SVGAGI. There are 13 residues in the CDR3. CDR3 DNA sequence: TGTGCCAGCAGTTACGCAGCGAACTATGGCTACACCTTC. Translating it yields CASSYAANYGYTF.

The V and J genes are TRBV27 and TRBJ2-1; D remains unclear. Germline values: CDR1 MNHEY, CDR2 SMNVEV (reference sequence). V was pared by 0 bases and J by 6 bases, with 6 bases between. This CDR3 region has 13 residues. The CDR3 bases are TGTGCCAGCAGTTTATCTCCGGGCAATGAGCAGTTCTTC. The encoded protein is CASSLSPGNEQFF.

V gene TRBV28 combines with J gene TRBJ2-6; D possibly corresponds to TRBD1 (6 bases). Germline values: CDR1 MDHEN, CDR2 SYDVKM. The CDR3 has 16 residues. The V end lost 6 bases, the J end lost 2 bases, and 14 bases lay between the germline ends. The CDR3 DNA reads as TGTGCCAGCAGCTATGTGTGGGGGCCTGGGGCCAACGTCCTGACTTTC. Its translation: CASSYVWGPGANVLTF. The full variable domain, its missing parts supplied by reference TRBV28 and TRBJ2-6, is DVKVTQSSRYLVKRTGEKVFLECVQDMDHENMFWYRQDPGLGLRLIYFSYDVKMKEKGDIPEGYSVSREKKERFSLILESASTNQTSMYLCASSYVWGPGANVLTFGAGSRLTVL.

This chain connects TRBV25-1 to TRBJ2-7; D might be TRBD1 (6 bases). V was clipped by 4 bases and J by 3 bases, with 16 bases between them. CDR1 MGHDK and CDR2 SYGVNS come from the germline V gene. This CDR3 is built from 15 residues. The CDR3 DNA reads TGTGCCAGCAGTGCCCGAGGGGGACAATTCTACGAGCAGTACTTC. This codes for CASSARGGQFYEQYF.

The rearrangement uses TRBV5-1 and TRBJ1-1; TRBD1 matches 7 bases. The CDR3 length is 14 residues. Trimming at V came to 2 bases and at J to 2 bases, leaving 3 bases not matched to a gene. Germline V gene data show CDR1 as SGHRS and CDR2 as YFSETQ. CDR3 in amino acids: CASSFGDRNTEAFF. The CDR3 DNA is TGCGCCAGCAGCTTTGGGGACAGAAACACTGAAGCTTTCTTT.

The V call is TRBV6-9, the J call TRBJ2-7; 7 bases agree with TRBD2. Trimming cost V 9 bases and J 6 bases; bases outside gene matches: 5. The CDR3 has 11 amino acids. Germline V gene data show CDR1 as MNHGY and CDR2 as SVAAGI. The CDR3 sequence is CARGGESEQYF. DNA for the CDR3: TGTGCCAGGGGGGGGGAATCCGAGCAGTACTTC.

This clone was counted once. The J gene is TRBJ2-7, the V gene TRBV19, with D perhaps TRBD1 (6 bases). Germline V gene sequence: CDR1 LNHDA, CDR2 SQIVND (reference sequence). This CDR3 has 15 residues. V was cut by 4 bases and J by 3 bases, with 16 bases left in between. CDR3 bases: TGTGCCAGTAGTACGTACAGGGCCGGGGTCTACGAGCAGTACTTC. As protein: CASSTYRAGVYEQYF. Based on the CDR3 plus reference TRBV19 and TRBJ2-7, the full variable domain is DGGITQSPKYLFRKEGQNVTLSCEQNLNHDAMYWYRQDPGQGLRLIYYSQIVNDFQKGDIAEGYSVSREKKESFPLTVTSAQKNPTAFYLCASSTYRAGVYEQYFGPGTRLTVT.

This chain joins TRBV7-9 and TRBJ2-7; D is unresolved. The germline V and J ends were trimmed by 4 bases and 4 bases, with 17 bases remaining between them. The CDR3 extends over 15 amino acids. Per germline, CDR1 SEHNR and CDR2 FQNEAQ (reference sequence). This chain's CDR3 is CASSSPPSVGYEQYF. In nucleotides, the CDR3 is TGTGCCAGCAGCTCCCCCCCCAGCGTCGGGTACGAGCAGTACTTC. The variable domain in full, completed from reference TRBV7-9 and TRBJ2-7, reads DTGVSQNPRHKITKRGQNVTFRCDPISEHNRLYWYRQTLGQGPEFLTYFQNEAQLEKSRLLSDRFSAERPKGSFSTLEIQRTEQGDSAMYLCASSSPPSVGYEQYFGPGTRLTVT.

The CDR3 DNA is TGTGCCAGCAGTGCAGGGTTGGGCTCTGGGGCCAACGTCCTGACTTTC. This encodes CASSAGLGSGANVLTF. The chain carries TRBV27 and TRBJ2-6, with D perhaps TRBD1 (5 bases). CDR1 MNHEY and CDR2 SMNVEV come from the germline V gene (reference sequence). This CDR3 has 16 residues. Trimming pared 5 bases from V and 0 bases from J, leaving 11 bases between.

This clone has more than one count but fewer than ten. The chain recombines TRBV7-2 with TRBJ1-1, with D possibly TRBD1 on 5 matching bases. CDR1 and CDR2 from the germline V gene are SGHTA and FQGNSA. The V gene lost 1 base and the J gene lost 4 bases, with 10 bases spanning the gap. This CDR3 is 14 amino acids long. The CDR3 sequence is CASSLVGPLTEAFF. DNA for the CDR3: TGTGCCAGCAGCTTAGTGGGGCCACTCACTGAAGCTTTCTTT.

The rearrangement uses TRBV6-1 and TRBJ1-2; TRBD1 might be the D (5 bases). The V end was cut by 0 bases, the J end by 8 bases, with 10 bases between. The germline V gene encodes CDR1 MNHNS and CDR2 SASEGT. The CDR3 is 13 amino acids. Written as DNA, the CDR3 is TGTGCCAGCAGTGAAGCCGGGGGGTTGGGCTACACCTTC. Translating it yields CASSEAGGLGYTF.

Regarding this clone: The same CDR3 also results from other DNA sequences found in this sample. The gene calls are TRBV6-5 and TRBJ2-7, with 8 positions matching TRBD2. Germline lookup yields CDR1 MNHEY and CDR2 SVGAGI. The CDR3 is 16 amino acids. J gave up 1 base and V 0 bases, and 5 bases lay outside the gene matches. The CDR3 DNA is TGTGCCAGCAGTTACTCGGGGCTAGCGGGTTCCTACGAGCAGTACTTC. Protein sequence: CASSYSGLAGSYEQYF.